A single sample is the source of the 4 T cell receptor beta chains below, sequenced in a study of OX40 agonist ivuxolimab in advanced cancers. Assay: immunoSEQ multiplex PCR; the TCRdb copy retains only in-frame clones and omits some. The table includes approximately 50,000 clones, about 80% detected once. The sequencing used CD4+ or CD8+ T cells sorted from blood, collected in a trial of the OX40 agonist ivuxolimab. The source is an adult with an advanced solid tumor such as melanoma, head and neck, liver or kidney cancer.

Worth noting for this clone: The same CDR3 is also encoded by other DNA sequences in this sample. V usage is TRBV5-4 and J usage is TRBJ2-1; a weak D match, TRBD2 (7 bases). This CDR3 contains 15 residues. Between the trimmed V and J ends, which lost 2 bases and 8 bases, there was a span of 17 bases. Germline CDR1 SGHNT, CDR2 YYREEE (reference sequence). The CDR3 region has the DNA TGTGCCAGCAGCTTACCTAGTGGGGGGGCGGATGAGCAGTTCTTC. Its protein product is CASSLPSGGADEQFF.

The rearrangement uses TRBV28 and TRBJ2-4; TRBD1 matches at 11 bases. The germline V gene has CDR1 MDHEN and CDR2 SYDVKM. This CDR3 region has 18 residues. V lost 5 bases and J lost 3; bases outside the gene matches: 12. CDR3 in DNA: TGTGCCAGCAGTCGCCTTGGGACAGGGGGAACTAACAAAAACATTCAGTACTTC. Protein sequence: CASSRLGTGGTNKNIQYF.

This clone was picked up a small number of times. The rearrangement uses TRBV7-9 and TRBJ1-4, with D perhaps matching TRBD1 (6 bases). CDR1 and CDR2 from the germline V gene are SEHNR and FQNEAQ (reference sequence). The CDR3 contains 16 residues. The V end was cut by 5 bases, the J end by 0 bases, with 13 bases between. CDR3 in amino acids: CASSQGTGATNEKLFF. Written as DNA, the CDR3 is TGTGCCAGCAGCCAGGGGACGGGGGCAACTAATGAAAAACTGTTTTTT.

J is TRBJ1-1 and V is TRBV5-6, with a possible D match to TRBD1 (5 bases). The germline V gene has CDR1 SGHDT and CDR2 YYEEEE. The CDR3 runs to 16 residues. V was pared by 0 bases and J by 6 bases, with 18 bases between. CDR3 sequence: CASSLVEGLGGAEAFF. In DNA form, the CDR3 reads TGTGCCAGCAGCTTGGTTGAGGGACTCGGGGGGGCTGAAGCTTTCTTT.